A selection of T cell receptor beta chains follows, all from one sample in a study of neurological immune-mediated disorders. MiXCR, run by TCRdb on the 5' RACE reads, gives a single entry per CDR3 protein. In the table there are 80,000 to 95,000 distinct CDR3 sequences, approximately 3.5% of which are singletons. The sample was PBMCs. The receptors derive from a woman aged 45-60 years with multiple sclerosis. Both conserved end residues are part of each CDR3. D genes are given only for firm matches. Not every row has a clone size; where given, it reads once, few, many or a size class.

d_call: TRBD1
j_call: TRBJ2-7
clone_size: many
v_call: TRBV15
cdr3_nt: TGTGCCACCAGCAGAGAGGGACAGGGGACTACCTACGAGCAGTACTTC
cdr3_aa: CATSREGQGTTYEQYF

d_call: .
j_call: TRBJ1-1
clone_size: many
v_call: TRBV5-1
cdr3_nt: TGCGCCAGCAGCCCGGGACACCCTGAAGCTTTCTTT
cdr3_aa: CASSPGHPEAFF

d_call: .
j_call: TRBJ1-4
clone_size: many
v_call: TRBV5-1
cdr3_nt: TGCGCCAGCAGCTTGTCGTTAGGGGTAGGGGAAAAACTGTTTTTT
cdr3_aa: CASSLSLGVGEKLFF

d_call: .
j_call: TRBJ2-3
clone_size: many
v_call: TRBV20-1
cdr3_nt: TGCAGTGCTAGTGGGGATACGCAGTATTTT
cdr3_aa: CSASGDTQYF

d_call: TRBD1
j_call: TRBJ2-7
clone_size: many
v_call: TRBV20-1
cdr3_nt: TGCAGTGCTAGAGATCGGACAGGGTCCTCCTACGAGCAGTACTTC
cdr3_aa: CSARDRTGSSYEQYF

d_call: .
j_call: TRBJ2-5
clone_size: many
v_call: TRBV20-1
cdr3_nt: TGCAGTGTCCACACGGGCGGCCCGACGAACCAAGAGACCCAGTACTTC
cdr3_aa: CSVHTGGPTNQETQYF

d_call: .
j_call: TRBJ1-1
clone_size: many
v_call: TRBV20-1
cdr3_nt: TGCAGTGCCAATACCGACAGCACAAACACTGAAGCTTTCTTT
cdr3_aa: CSANTDSTNTEAFF

d_call: TRBD1
j_call: TRBJ1-5
clone_size: many
v_call: TRBV20-1
cdr3_nt: TGCAGTGCTGGGACAGGGGGCTGGGGCAATCAGCCCCAGCATTTT
cdr3_aa: CSAGTGGWGNQPQHF

d_call: TRBD1
j_call: TRBJ1-2
clone_size: many
v_call: TRBV5-1
cdr3_nt: TGCGCCAGCAGCATGGACAGGAACTATGGCTACACCTTC
cdr3_aa: CASSMDRNYGYTF

d_call: .
j_call: TRBJ2-1
clone_size: few
v_call: TRBV20-1
cdr3_nt: TGCAGTGCTAGAGACCCGAGGGGACATGCCGAGCAGTTCTTC
cdr3_aa: CSARDPRGHAEQFF

d_call: TRBD2
j_call: TRBJ2-1
clone_size: many
v_call: TRBV7-8
cdr3_nt: TGTGCCAGCAGCCTAGCGGGGGGCTACAATGAGCAGTTCTTC
cdr3_aa: CASSLAGGYNEQFF

d_call: .
j_call: TRBJ1-1
clone_size: many
v_call: TRBV7-2
cdr3_nt: TGTGCCAGCAGCCGGGAGCTAGCGGGGAGCACTGAAGCTTTCTTT
cdr3_aa: CASSRELAGSTEAFF

d_call: .
j_call: TRBJ2-7
clone_size: many
v_call: TRBV28
cdr3_nt: TGTGCCGCCGCCGGGGACGCTTACAAGCAGTACTTC
cdr3_aa: CAAAGDAYKQYF

d_call: .
j_call: TRBJ1-3
clone_size: many
v_call: TRBV5-6
cdr3_nt: TGTGCCAGCAGCTTCCAATCACGGCCTGGAAACACCATATATTTT
cdr3_aa: CASSFQSRPGNTIYF

d_call: TRBD2
j_call: TRBJ2-1
clone_size: many
v_call: TRBV25-1
cdr3_nt: TGTGCCAGCACAAAAGGACTAGCAGAGCAGTTCTTC
cdr3_aa: CASTKGLAEQFF

d_call: .
j_call: TRBJ2-1
clone_size: many
v_call: TRBV12-3/TRBV12-4
cdr3_nt: TGTGCCAGCAGTTTTTTGGGGGTTGGTTACAATGAGCAGTTCTTC
cdr3_aa: CASSFLGVGYNEQFF

d_call: .
j_call: TRBJ2-7
clone_size: many
v_call: TRBV7-2
cdr3_nt: TGTGCCAGCAGCTTAGGGCTCGAGGGGCCCACCTACGAGCAGTACTTC
cdr3_aa: CASSLGLEGPTYEQYF

d_call: TRBD2
j_call: TRBJ2-7
clone_size: many
v_call: TRBV5-1
cdr3_nt: TGCGCCAGCAGCTTGGAGGAAGCGGGGGGGCCCAACGAGCAGTACTTC
cdr3_aa: CASSLEEAGGPNEQYF

d_call: .
j_call: TRBJ1-4
clone_size: many
v_call: TRBV4-1
cdr3_nt: TGCGCCAGCAGCCAAGCGGGGATTAATGAAAAACTGTTTTTT
cdr3_aa: CASSQAGINEKLFF

d_call: TRBD2
j_call: TRBJ2-3
clone_size: many
v_call: TRBV6-2/TRBV6-3
cdr3_nt: TGTGCCAGCAGTTATGAGCGGGGGCCGGGGGATACGCAGTATTTT
cdr3_aa: CASSYERGPGDTQYF

d_call: .
j_call: TRBJ2-4
clone_size: many
v_call: TRBV18
cdr3_nt: TGTGCCAGCTCACCTTCGGCGATACTAGCCAAAAACATTCAGTACTTC
cdr3_aa: CASSPSAILAKNIQYF

d_call: .
j_call: TRBJ2-7
clone_size: many
v_call: TRBV7-8
cdr3_nt: TGTGCCAGCAGCTTAAGGCTTGGGACCTCCCCGGAGCAGTACTTC
cdr3_aa: CASSLRLGTSPEQYF

d_call: .
j_call: TRBJ2-2
clone_size: many
v_call: TRBV20-1
cdr3_nt: TGCAGTGCTAACCAGAGGACACAAACCGGGGAGCTGTTTTTT
cdr3_aa: CSANQRTQTGELFF

d_call: TRBD1
j_call: TRBJ2-6
clone_size: many
v_call: TRBV20-1
cdr3_nt: TGCAGTGCTTTTGGGACAGTAAATTCTGGGGCCAACGTCCTGACTTTC
cdr3_aa: CSAFGTVNSGANVLTF

d_call: .
j_call: TRBJ1-6
clone_size: many
v_call: TRBV4-3
cdr3_nt: TGCGCCAGCAGCCAAGGGGCTCGTACTAATTCACCCCTCCACTTT
cdr3_aa: CASSQGARTNSPLHF

d_call: .
j_call: TRBJ2-2
clone_size: many
v_call: TRBV20-1
cdr3_nt: TGCAGTGCTAGATCTGGGGGGCCCGGGGAGCTGTTTTTT
cdr3_aa: CSARSGGPGELFF

d_call: .
j_call: TRBJ2-1
clone_size: many
v_call: TRBV5-1
cdr3_nt: TGCGCCAGCAGCTTGAGGTGGAGCTCCTACAATGAGCAGTTCTTC
cdr3_aa: CASSLRWSSYNEQFF

d_call: .
j_call: TRBJ2-4
clone_size: many
v_call: TRBV12-3/TRBV12-4
cdr3_nt: TGTGCCAGCAGTCGTGGAGCCACCAAAAACATTCAGTACTTC
cdr3_aa: CASSRGATKNIQYF

d_call: .
j_call: TRBJ2-7
clone_size: many
v_call: TRBV7-2
cdr3_nt: TGTGCCAGCTCGCCTAGAATCTACGAGCAGTACTTC
cdr3_aa: CASSPRIYEQYF

d_call: TRBD2
j_call: TRBJ2-3
clone_size: many
v_call: TRBV10-1
cdr3_nt: TGCGCCAGCAGTGAGTGGGGACTAGCGGGGGATACGCAGTATTTT
cdr3_aa: CASSEWGLAGDTQYF

d_call: TRBD2
j_call: TRBJ2-1
clone_size: many
v_call: TRBV7-6
cdr3_nt: TGTGCCAGCAGCTTAGCTAGGACTAGCGGGGGGCCCTACAATGAGCAGTTCTTC
cdr3_aa: CASSLARTSGGPYNEQFF

d_call: TRBD2
j_call: TRBJ2-1
clone_size: many
v_call: TRBV25-1
cdr3_nt: TGTGCCAGCAGTGAGGGGGGGTTATACAATGAGCAGTTCTTC
cdr3_aa: CASSEGGLYNEQFF

d_call: .
j_call: TRBJ1-5
clone_size: many
v_call: TRBV20-1
cdr3_nt: TGCAGTGCTAGAGACTTATACAATCAGCCCCAGCATTTT
cdr3_aa: CSARDLYNQPQHF

d_call: TRBD1
j_call: TRBJ2-3
clone_size: many
v_call: TRBV4-2
cdr3_nt: TGTGCCAGCAGCCCGGGGACAGCTTATAGCACAGATACGCAGTATTTT
cdr3_aa: CASSPGTAYSTDTQYF

d_call: .
j_call: TRBJ1-1
clone_size: many
v_call: TRBV5-1
cdr3_nt: TGCGCCAGCAGCTTGGGGTGGGCAGAAGCTTTCTTT
cdr3_aa: CASSLGWAEAFF

d_call: .
j_call: TRBJ2-1
clone_size: many
v_call: TRBV7-2
cdr3_nt: TGTGCCAGCAGCTTGCAGGGGGAGCAGTTCTTC
cdr3_aa: CASSLQGEQFF

d_call: TRBD1
j_call: TRBJ2-7
clone_size: many
v_call: TRBV15
cdr3_nt: TGTGCCACCAGCAGAGAAAGGACAGGGGGCTACGAGCAGTACTTC
cdr3_aa: CATSRERTGGYEQYF

d_call: .
j_call: TRBJ1-3
clone_size: many
v_call: TRBV2
cdr3_nt: TGTGCCAGCAAACCCCAATCGGGGGCCGGAAACACCATATATTTT
cdr3_aa: CASKPQSGAGNTIYF

d_call: .
j_call: TRBJ1-6
clone_size: many
v_call: TRBV20-1
cdr3_nt: TGCAGTGCTAGAGTTGTAGGGCTTTTGGGTAATTCACCCCTCCACTTT
cdr3_aa: CSARVVGLLGNSPLHF

d_call: .
j_call: TRBJ2-3
clone_size: many
v_call: TRBV5-1
cdr3_nt: TGCGCCAGCACCCGGGACGGGGGCCGGGGGGATACGCAGTATTTT
cdr3_aa: CASTRDGGRGDTQYF

d_call: .
j_call: TRBJ1-2
clone_size: many
v_call: TRBV29-1
cdr3_nt: TGCAGCGTAGACGGGACCTACTATGGCTACACCTTC
cdr3_aa: CSVDGTYYGYTF

d_call: .
j_call: TRBJ2-7
clone_size: many
v_call: TRBV5-1
cdr3_nt: TGCGCCAGCAGCTTGGAAGCCAACTACGAGCAGTACTTC
cdr3_aa: CASSLEANYEQYF

d_call: .
j_call: TRBJ1-6
clone_size: .
v_call: TRBV4-2
cdr3_nt: TGTGCCAGCAGCCAAGCCGGGCCCAGGTCACCCCTCCACTTT
cdr3_aa: CASSQAGPRSPLHF

d_call: TRBD1
j_call: TRBJ2-7
clone_size: many
v_call: TRBV20-1
cdr3_nt: TGCAGTGCCAACCCCTGGGACAGAGGTAACGAGCAGTACTTC
cdr3_aa: CSANPWDRGNEQYF

d_call: .
j_call: TRBJ2-7
clone_size: many
v_call: TRBV6-1
cdr3_nt: TGTGCCACCCCGGGCCCACCGGCCTACGAGCAGTACTTC
cdr3_aa: CATPGPPAYEQYF

d_call: TRBD1
j_call: TRBJ1-1
clone_size: many
v_call: TRBV7-6
cdr3_nt: TGTGCCAGCAGCCTCACAGGGGCTGGGAACACTGAAGCTTTCTTT
cdr3_aa: CASSLTGAGNTEAFF

d_call: .
j_call: TRBJ2-3
clone_size: many
v_call: TRBV4-3
cdr3_nt: TGCGCCAGCAGCCAAGACTGGGGACTGGCAGATACGCAGTATTTT
cdr3_aa: CASSQDWGLADTQYF